This T cell receptor beta chain was captured by sequencing in a study of cytomegalovirus exposure and HLA in healthy donors. This clone was counted once. Its target is unknown. The length of the CDR3 is 16 residues. Germline CDR1 and CDR2: LNHDA and SQIVND (reference sequence). Trimming removed 10 bases from V and 4 bases from J; junction bases left unmatched: 12. PCR primers comprised 60 Vbeta and 13 Jbeta primers. Using immunoSEQ multiplex PCR, the repertoire was profiled, and TCRdb retains in-frame clones only, with some absent. Of 84,000 or so clones in the sample, roughly 80% were seen once. Study results and caveats: Most subjects had HLA-A and HLA-B alleles reportedly predicted accurately by TCR beta sequences. A later analysis linked around 15,000 TCR beta sequences to HLA alleles at 0.05 false discovery rate. Later analysis indicated greater clonal expansion among HLA-associated TCR beta chains than among equally common other chains.

Sequencing was performed on PBMCs. The chain is built from TRBV19 and TRBJ2-3; 12 bases line up with TRBD2. This TCR derives from a man between 45 and 60 years old in good health and CMV-seronegative. The CDR3: CATRRLAGGFADTQYF. CDR3 sequence (DNA): TGTGCCACACGCAGGCTAGCGGGGGGGTTCGCAGATACGCAGTATTTT.